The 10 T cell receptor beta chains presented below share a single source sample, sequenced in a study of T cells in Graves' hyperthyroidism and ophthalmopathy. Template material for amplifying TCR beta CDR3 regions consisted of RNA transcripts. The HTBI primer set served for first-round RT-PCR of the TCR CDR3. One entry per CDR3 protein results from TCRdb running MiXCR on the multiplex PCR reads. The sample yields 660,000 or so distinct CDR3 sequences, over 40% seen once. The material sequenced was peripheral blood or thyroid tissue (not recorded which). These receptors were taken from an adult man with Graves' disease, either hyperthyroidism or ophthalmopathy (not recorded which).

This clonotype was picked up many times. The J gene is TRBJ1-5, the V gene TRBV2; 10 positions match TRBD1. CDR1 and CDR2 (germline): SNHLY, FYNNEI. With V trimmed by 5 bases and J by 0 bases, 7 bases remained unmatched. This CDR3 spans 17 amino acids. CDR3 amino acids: CASSYGTGVLSNQPQHF. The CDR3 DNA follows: TGTGCCAGCAGTTACGGGACAGGGGTCCTTAGCAATCAGCCCCAGCATTTT.

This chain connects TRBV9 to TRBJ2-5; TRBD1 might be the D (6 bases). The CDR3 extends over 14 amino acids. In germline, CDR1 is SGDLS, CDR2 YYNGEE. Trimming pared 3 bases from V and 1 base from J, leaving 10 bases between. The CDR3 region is CASSAQGAQETQYF. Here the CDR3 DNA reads TGTGCCAGCAGCGCACAGGGCGCCCAAGAGACCCAGTACTTC.

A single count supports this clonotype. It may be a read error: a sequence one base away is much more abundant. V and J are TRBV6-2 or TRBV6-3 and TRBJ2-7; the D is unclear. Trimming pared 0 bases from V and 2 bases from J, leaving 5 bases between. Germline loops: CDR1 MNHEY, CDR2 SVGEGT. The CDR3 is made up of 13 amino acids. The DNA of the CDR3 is TGTGCCAGCAGTTACTCGAACGCCTACGAGCAGTACTTC. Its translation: CASSYSNAYEQYF.

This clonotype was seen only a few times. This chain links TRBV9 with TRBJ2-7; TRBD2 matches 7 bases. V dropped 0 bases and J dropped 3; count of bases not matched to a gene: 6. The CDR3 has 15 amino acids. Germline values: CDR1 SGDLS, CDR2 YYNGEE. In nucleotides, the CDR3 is TGTGCCAGCAGCGTAGGGGAGGGCAGGAACTACGAGCAGTACTTC. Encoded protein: CASSVGEGRNYEQYF.

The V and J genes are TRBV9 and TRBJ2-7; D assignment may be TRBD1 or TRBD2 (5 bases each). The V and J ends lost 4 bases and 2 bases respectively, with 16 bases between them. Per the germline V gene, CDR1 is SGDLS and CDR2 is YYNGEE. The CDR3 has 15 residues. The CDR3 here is CASSPPRGAAYEQYF. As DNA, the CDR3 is TGTGCCAGCAGCCCCCCGAGAGGGGCAGCCTACGAGCAGTACTTC.

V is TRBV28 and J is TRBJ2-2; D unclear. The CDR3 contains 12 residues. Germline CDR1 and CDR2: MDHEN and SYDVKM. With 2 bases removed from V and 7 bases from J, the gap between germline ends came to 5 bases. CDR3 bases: TGTGCCAGCAGTTTACCTCTCGGGGAGCTGTTTTTT. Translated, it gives CASSLPLGELFF.

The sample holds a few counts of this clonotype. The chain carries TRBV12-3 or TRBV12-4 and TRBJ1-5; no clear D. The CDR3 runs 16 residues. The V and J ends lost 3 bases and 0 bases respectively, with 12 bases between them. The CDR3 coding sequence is TGTGCCAGCAGTTTCGGGGTAGGGCATAGCAATCAGCCCCAGCATTTT. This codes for CASSFGVGHSNQPQHF.

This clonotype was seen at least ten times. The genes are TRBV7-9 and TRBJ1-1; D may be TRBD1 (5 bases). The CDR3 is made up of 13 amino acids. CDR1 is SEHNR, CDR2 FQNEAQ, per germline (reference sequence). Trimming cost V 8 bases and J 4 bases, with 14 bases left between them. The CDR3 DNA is TGTGCCAGCGGGACGGTTGGAGTCACTGAAGCTTTCTTT. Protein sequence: CASGTVGVTEAFF.

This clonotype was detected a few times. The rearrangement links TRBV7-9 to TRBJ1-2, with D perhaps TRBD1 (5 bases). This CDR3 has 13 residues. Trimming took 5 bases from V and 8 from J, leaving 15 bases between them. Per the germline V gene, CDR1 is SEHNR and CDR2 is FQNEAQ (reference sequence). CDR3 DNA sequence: TGTGCCAGCAGCCGAGTAACTAGGGGCGGCTACACCTTC. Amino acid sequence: CASSRVTRGGYTF.

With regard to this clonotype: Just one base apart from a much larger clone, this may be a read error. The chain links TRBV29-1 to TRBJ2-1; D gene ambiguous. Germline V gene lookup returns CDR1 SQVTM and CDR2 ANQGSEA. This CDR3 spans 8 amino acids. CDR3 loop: CGSDEQFF. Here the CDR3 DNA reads TGCGGTTCGGATGAGCAGTTCTTC.